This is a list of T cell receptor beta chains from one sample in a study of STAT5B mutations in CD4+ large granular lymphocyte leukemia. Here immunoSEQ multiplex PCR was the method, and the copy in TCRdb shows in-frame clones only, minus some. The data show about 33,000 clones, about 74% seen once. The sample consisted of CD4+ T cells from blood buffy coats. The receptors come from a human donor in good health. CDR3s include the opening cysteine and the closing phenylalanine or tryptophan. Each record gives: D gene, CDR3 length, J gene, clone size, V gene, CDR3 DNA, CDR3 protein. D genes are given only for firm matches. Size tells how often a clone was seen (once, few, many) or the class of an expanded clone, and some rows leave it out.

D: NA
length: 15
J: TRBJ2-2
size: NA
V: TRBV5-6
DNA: TGTGCCAGCAGCTTACCCGGGTTGGGCACCGGGGAGCTGTTTTTT
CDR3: CASSLPGLGTGELFF

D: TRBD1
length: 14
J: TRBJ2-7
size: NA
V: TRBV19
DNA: TGTGCCAGTAGTACGACAGGGGGCGTATACGAGCAGTACTTC
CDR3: CASSTTGGVYEQYF

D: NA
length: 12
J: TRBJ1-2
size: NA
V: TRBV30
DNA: TGTGCCTGGAGTAAGACAAGGGACGGCTACACCTTC
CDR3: CAWSKTRDGYTF

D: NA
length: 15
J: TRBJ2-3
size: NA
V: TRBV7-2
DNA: TGTGCCAGCAGCTCGAGAGGGACTAGCACAGATACGCAGTATTTT
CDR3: CASSSRGTSTDTQYF

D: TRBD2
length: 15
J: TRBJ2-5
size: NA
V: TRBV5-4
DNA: TGTGCCAGCAGCTTGGATCGGGGGGTTGGAGAGACCCAGTACTTC
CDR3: CASSLDRGVGETQYF

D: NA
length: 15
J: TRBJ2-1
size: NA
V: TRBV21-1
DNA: TGTGCCAGCAGCAGAACCCTCACGGATTACAATGAGCAGTTCTTC
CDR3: CASSRTLTDYNEQFF

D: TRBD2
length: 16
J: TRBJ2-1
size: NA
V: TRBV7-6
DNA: TGTGCCAGCAGCTCAAGCGGGAGGGGTTCCTACAATGAGCAGTTCTTC
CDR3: CASSSSGRGSYNEQFF

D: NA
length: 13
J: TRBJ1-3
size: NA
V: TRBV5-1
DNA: TGCGCCAGCAGCTCCGGGACAGGAAACACCATATATTTT
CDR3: CASSSGTGNTIYF

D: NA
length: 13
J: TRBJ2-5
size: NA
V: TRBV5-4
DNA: TGTGCCAGCAATTTACAGGGCCAAGAGACCCAGTACTTC
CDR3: CASNLQGQETQYF

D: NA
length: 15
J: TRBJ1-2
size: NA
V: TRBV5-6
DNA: TGTGCCAGCAGCCTGGGATTGGCGGGGGACTATGGCTACACCTTC
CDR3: CASSLGLAGDYGYTF

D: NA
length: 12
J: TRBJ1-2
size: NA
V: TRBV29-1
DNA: TGCAGCGTTGATTCGTTTAACTATGGCTACACCTTC
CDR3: CSVDSFNYGYTF

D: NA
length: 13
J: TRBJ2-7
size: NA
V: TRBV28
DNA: TGTGCCAGCAGTGTTGAGACAGTAGTCGAGCAGTACTTC
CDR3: CASSVETVVEQYF

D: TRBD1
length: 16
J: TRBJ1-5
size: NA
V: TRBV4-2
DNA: TGTGCCAGCAGCCCCCGGGACAGGGGAGGATATCAGCCCCAGCATTTT
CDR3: CASSPRDRGGYQPQHF

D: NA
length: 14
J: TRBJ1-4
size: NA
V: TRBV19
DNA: TGTGCCAGTAGTATGGCGCAGGGTAATGAAAAACTGTTTTTT
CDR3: CASSMAQGNEKLFF

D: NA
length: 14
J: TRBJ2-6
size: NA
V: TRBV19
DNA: TGTGCCAGTAGTTCAGGGTCTGGGGCCAACGTCCTGACTTTC
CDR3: CASSSGSGANVLTF

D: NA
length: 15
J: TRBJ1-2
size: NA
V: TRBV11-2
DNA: TGTGCCAGCAGCTTAGATCGTCCCCCGACTAGCGGCTACACCTTC
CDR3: CASSLDRPPTSGYTF

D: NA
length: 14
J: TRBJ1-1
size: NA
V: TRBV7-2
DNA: TGTGCCAGCAGCTTAGGGGCGGGCGGCACTGAAGCTTTCTTT
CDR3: CASSLGAGGTEAFF

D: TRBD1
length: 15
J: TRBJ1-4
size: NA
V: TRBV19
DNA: TGTGCCAGTAGTCGCCGACAGGGAGTTGATGAAAAACTGTTTTTT
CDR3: CASSRRQGVDEKLFF

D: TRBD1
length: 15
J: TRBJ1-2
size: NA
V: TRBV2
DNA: TGTGCCAGCAGTGAAGGGACAGGGGGCGCCTATGGCTACACCTTC
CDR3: CASSEGTGGAYGYTF

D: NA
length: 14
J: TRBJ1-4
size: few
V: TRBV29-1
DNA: TGCAGCGTACGTAGGAGCTCAACTAATGAAAAACTGTTTTTT
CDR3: CSVRRSSTNEKLFF

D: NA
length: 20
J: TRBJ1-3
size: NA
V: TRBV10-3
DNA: TGTGCCATCAGTGATTTTGAAGGTTCGGGGGCTTCCTTCGTTGGAAACACCATATATTTT
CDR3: CAISDFEGSGASFVGNTIYF

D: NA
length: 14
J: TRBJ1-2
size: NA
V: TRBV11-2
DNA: TGTGCCAGCAGCTTAGATGCAGTTAACTATGGCTACACCTTC
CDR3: CASSLDAVNYGYTF

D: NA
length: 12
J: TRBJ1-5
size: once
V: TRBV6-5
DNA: TGTGCCAGCGGCCTACAGGGAATGACCCAGCATTTT
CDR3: CASGLQGMTQHF

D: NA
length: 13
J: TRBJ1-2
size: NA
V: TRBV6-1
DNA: TGTGCCAGCAGTGAAAATGGGAACTATGGCTACACCTTC
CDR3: CASSENGNYGYTF

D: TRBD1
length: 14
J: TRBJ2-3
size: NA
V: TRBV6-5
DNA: TGTGCCAGCAGCCGGGACAGCCTCACAGATACGCAGTATTTT
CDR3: CASSRDSLTDTQYF

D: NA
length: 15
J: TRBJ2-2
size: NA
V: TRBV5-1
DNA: TGCGCCAGCAGCTTCGGACACGCAAACACCGGGGAGCTGTTTTTT
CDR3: CASSFGHANTGELFF

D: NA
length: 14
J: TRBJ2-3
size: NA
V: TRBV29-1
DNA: TGCAGCGTTGTAAGCTCCTTCAGCACAGATACGCAGTATTTT
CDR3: CSVVSSFSTDTQYF

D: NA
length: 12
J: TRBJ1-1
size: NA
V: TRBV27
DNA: TGTGCCAGCAGTAGGAGGGACTCTGAAGCTTTCTTT
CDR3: CASSRRDSEAFF

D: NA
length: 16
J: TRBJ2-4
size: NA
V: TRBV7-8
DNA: TGTGCCAGCAGCTTAGAATTATCGGGGGTCAAAAACATTCAGTACTTC
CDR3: CASSLELSGVKNIQYF

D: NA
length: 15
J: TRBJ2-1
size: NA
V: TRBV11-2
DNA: TGTGCCAGCAGCTTAGGAAGTTTGGCGGGCAATGAGCAGTTCTTC
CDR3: CASSLGSLAGNEQFF

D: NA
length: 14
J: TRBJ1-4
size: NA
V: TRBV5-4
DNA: TGTGCCAGCAGCTTGGCCCAGGGAGATGAAAAACTGTTTTTT
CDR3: CASSLAQGDEKLFF

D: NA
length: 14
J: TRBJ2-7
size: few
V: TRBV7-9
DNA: TGTGCCAGCAGCACCCACGGGGCAGGGTACGAGCAGTACTTC
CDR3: CASSTHGAGYEQYF

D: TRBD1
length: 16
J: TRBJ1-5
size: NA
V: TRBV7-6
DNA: TGTGCCAGCAGCTTAGGAAACCAGGGGGCGGATCAGCCCCAGCATTTT
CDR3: CASSLGNQGADQPQHF

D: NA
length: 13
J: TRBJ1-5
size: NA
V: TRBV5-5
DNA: TGTGCCAGCAGCTTGTTTAGCAATCAGCCCCAGCATTTT
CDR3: CASSLFSNQPQHF

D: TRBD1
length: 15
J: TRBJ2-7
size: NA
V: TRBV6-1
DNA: TGTGCCAGCAGTGAACCGGGACAGGGTTCCTACGAGCAGTACTTC
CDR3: CASSEPGQGSYEQYF

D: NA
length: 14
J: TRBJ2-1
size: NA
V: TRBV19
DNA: TGTGCCAGTAGTATTCGGGCTAGCTCTAATGAGCAGTTCTTC
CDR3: CASSIRASSNEQFF

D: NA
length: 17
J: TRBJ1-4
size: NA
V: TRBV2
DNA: TGTGCCAGCAAATCAGGAGCCCTTACTCGGAGAGGCGAAAAACTGTTTTTT
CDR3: CASKSGALTRRGEKLFF

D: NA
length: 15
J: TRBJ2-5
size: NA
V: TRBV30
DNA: TGTGCCTGGAGTGTGGCAGCAAGCTACCAAGAGACCCAGTACTTC
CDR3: CAWSVAASYQETQYF

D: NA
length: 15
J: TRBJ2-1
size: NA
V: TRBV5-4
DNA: TGTGCCAGCAGCCTAGGGTTCCTCTCCTACAATGAGCAGTTCTTC
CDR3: CASSLGFLSYNEQFF

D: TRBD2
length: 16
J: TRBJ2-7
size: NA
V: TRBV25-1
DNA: TGTGCCAGCGCGACTAGCGGGGGTACGTTAGGGACCCAGCAGTACTTC
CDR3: CASATSGGTLGTQQYF

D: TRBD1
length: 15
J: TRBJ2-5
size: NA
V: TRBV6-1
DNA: TGTGCCAGCAGTGAAGTACCAGGGGGCTTTGAGACCCAGTACTTC
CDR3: CASSEVPGGFETQYF